A single sample is the source of the 2 T cell receptor beta chains below, sequenced in a study of blood T cell repertoires in COVID-19. Only in-frame clones appear in the TCRdb table, and some are missing; sequencing was by immunoSEQ multiplex PCR. This table holds around 230,000 clones, 86% found once. The sequenced sample was PBMCs or T cells enriched from blood (not recorded which). These TCRs come from a woman aged 40 to 55 with acute COVID-19.

This clone was counted between two and nine times. The genes are TRBV3-1 (or the pseudogene TRBV3-2) and TRBJ2-5, with D unresolved. With 0 bases removed from V and 5 bases from J, the gap between germline ends came to 7 bases. Per germline, CDR1 LGHDT and CDR2 YNNKEL (reference sequence). This CDR3 contains 13 residues. Here the CDR3 reads CASSQDAAETQYF. CDR3 DNA: TGTGCCAGCAGCCAAGACGCCGCGGAGACCCAGTACTTC.

This chain links TRBV9 with TRBJ1-2, with D perhaps matching TRBD1 (6 bases). Germline V CDR1 and CDR2: SGDLS, YYNGEE. CDR3 size: 17 residues. The germline V and J ends were trimmed by 1 base and 5 bases, with 21 bases remaining between them. This CDR3 is CASSVRWTDQDPYGYTF. CDR3 DNA sequence: TGTGCCAGCAGCGTACGGTGGACAGACCAGGACCCTTATGGCTACACCTTC.